The 9 T cell receptor beta chains given below trace back to one sample, sequenced in a study of long-term antiretroviral therapy in people with HIV (dated by TCRdb to the early 2020s). The immunoSEQ hsTCRB v3.0 assay was used at survey level resolution to sequence the TRB variable region. Entries here come from immuneACCESS through TCRdb and include only in-frame sequences with V and J called. Some clones fail to appear in such tables; in the studies checked, an unresolved V gene covers under half of the shortfall, and the cause of the remainder is unknown. The sample data list about 12,000 clones, and approximately 80% of these were observed just once. In total, the top ten clones hold approximately 20% of the sample. Material: unsorted PBMCs, obtained 0.5 years before starting antiretroviral therapy. The receptors were sampled from a woman aged 35 to 49 with HIV.

The chain uses TRBV5-1 and TRBJ2-2; tentatively, D is TRBD1 (5 bases). V dropped 0 bases and J dropped 3 bases, with 9 bases sitting between them. The germline V gene encodes CDR1 SGHRS and CDR2 YFSETQ. This CDR3 region has 15 residues. The CDR3 DNA reads as TGCGCCAGCAGCTTGGGCAGGGCTTACACCGGGGAGCTGTTTTTT. It encodes CASSLGRAYTGELFF.

The chain uses TRBV19 and TRBJ1-1; perhaps TRBD1 as D (6 bases). Trimming took 5 bases from V and 8 from J, leaving 18 bases between them. This CDR3 is built from 14 residues. Germline V gives CDR1 LNHDA, CDR2 SQIVND (reference sequence). CDR3 region: CASSPQQGVREAFF. Written as DNA, the CDR3 is TGTGCCAGTAGTCCTCAACAGGGCGTCAGAGAAGCTTTCTTT.

The chain carries TRBV10-1 and TRBJ2-7; the D is unclear. Trimming left V 0 bases short and J 3 bases short, with 6 bases between. CDR1 is WNHNN, CDR2 SYGVQD, per germline (reference sequence). This CDR3 is 13 amino acids long. The CDR3 loop reads CASSESPGYEQYF. In nucleotides, the CDR3 is TGCGCCAGCAGTGAGTCCCCCGGCTACGAGCAGTACTTC.

This chain joins TRBV10-1 and TRBJ2-3; TRBD2 matches at 12 bases. The V gene's germline CDR1 is WNHNN and CDR2 SYGVQD (reference sequence). The CDR3 totals 16 residues. V shed 4 bases, J shed 2 bases, and the junction held 4 bases outside the gene matches. In DNA, the CDR3 is TGCGCCAGCAGTGTAGGGACTAGCGGGTCCACAGATACGCAGTATTTT. Translated, it gives CASSVGTSGSTDTQYF.

This clone was observed a single time. V usage is TRBV14 and J usage is TRBJ1-2; D not resolved. This CDR3 comprises 14 residues. Looked up from germline, CDR1 is SGHDN and CDR2 is FVKESK. V lost 6 bases and J lost 7, with 18 bases in between. CDR3 nucleotide sequence: TGTGCCAGCAGTCCGGTTTTCCATCCAGGTGGCTACACCTTC. Residues: CASSPVFHPGGYTF.

This clone was recorded a few times. This rearrangement joins TRBV6-6 to TRBJ2-5; D is perhaps TRBD2 (5 bases). V dropped 7 bases and J dropped 2 bases, with 20 bases sitting between them. CDR1 and CDR2 (germline): MNHNY, SVGAGI (reference sequence). The CDR3 is made up of 16 amino acids. The CDR3 sequence: CASTPFPMPGQETQYF. In DNA form, the CDR3 reads TGTGCCAGCACCCCGTTCCCTATGCCGGGGCAAGAGACCCAGTACTTC.

The chain links TRBV5-1 to TRBJ2-7; D remains unclear. V dropped 0 bases and J dropped 3 bases, with 10 bases sitting between them. The CDR3 extends over 14 amino acids. CDR1 is SGHRS, CDR2 YFSETQ, per germline. Here the CDR3 reads CASSLAVLSYEQYF. The CDR3 DNA reads TGCGCCAGCAGCTTGGCCGTACTTAGCTACGAGCAGTACTTC.

This chain joins TRBV7-9 and TRBJ2-2; D call uncertain. Trimming pared 3 bases from V and 0 bases from J, leaving 11 bases between. Germline loops: CDR1 SEHNR, CDR2 FQNEAQ (reference sequence). This CDR3 region has 16 residues. The CDR3 loop reads CASSFGGTPNTGELFF. Here the CDR3 DNA reads TGTGCCAGCAGCTTTGGTGGAACACCGAACACCGGGGAGCTGTTTTTT.

The chain links TRBV7-2 to TRBJ2-2; either TRBD1 or TRBD2 may fit D (5 bases each). Deletions cut 5 bases from V and 7 bases from J, with 17 bases between. Germline CDR1 SGHTA, CDR2 FQGNSA. The CDR3 loop spans 15 amino acids. The CDR3: CASSQLHGAGGELFF. CDR3 bases: TGTGCCAGCAGCCAACTCCATGGGGCGGGCGGGGAGCTGTTTTTT. Looking up the rest from reference TRBV7-2 and TRBJ2-2 gives the full variable domain: GAGVSQSPSNKVTEKGKDVELRCDPISGHTALYWYRQSLGQGLEFLIYFQGNSAPDKSGLPSDRFSAERTGGSVSTLTIQRTQQEDSAVYLCASSQLHGAGGELFFGEGSRLTVL.